Shown below are 31 T cell receptor beta chains from a single sample sequenced in a study of PD-L1 blockade in urothelial cancer. Sequencing was performed with immunoSEQ multiplex PCR; in TCRdb, only in-frame clones are kept and a portion is missing. The table records approximately 52,000 clones, around 79% of them present only once. Time point indicated: pretreatment peripheral blood. Sequencing used PBMCs, obtained around atezolizumab (anti-PD-L1) treatment. The receptor set was obtained from a man in his 70s with urothelial cancer.

The table lists this clone with a few counts. The CDR3: CAISPALSPRRSTGELFF. Here the CDR3 DNA reads TGTGCCATCAGCCCAGCCCTTAGCCCCCGGCGGAGCACCGGGGAGCTGTTTTTT. The rearrangement uses TRBV10-3 and TRBJ2-2; no firm D call. CDR3 length equals 18 residues. V was trimmed by 6 bases and J by 4 bases, leaving 24 bases between them. Germline CDR1 ENHRY, CDR2 SYGVKD.

The CDR3 region is CASNLQETYGYTF. Here the CDR3 DNA reads TGTGCCAGCAATCTACAGGAAACCTATGGCTACACCTTC. The chain has TRBV2 and TRBJ1-2; D is perhaps TRBD1 (5 bases). The CDR3 runs 13 residues. The V gene's germline CDR1 is SNHLY and CDR2 FYNNEI. V dropped 7 bases and J dropped 4 bases, with 13 bases sitting between them.

This clone showed up many times. The V call is TRBV7-7, the J call TRBJ1-2; the match to TRBD1 covers 8 bases. Per germline, CDR1 SSHAT and CDR2 FNYEAQ (reference sequence). This CDR3 has 19 amino acids. V was pared by 2 bases and J by 1 base, with 15 bases of the junction left unmatched. The CDR3 coding sequence is TGTGCCAGCAGCTTATCGGACAGGGCCAGTATCCCAGATAACTATGGCTACACCTTC. This sequence encodes CASSLSDRASIPDNYGYTF.

The rearrangement links TRBV30 to TRBJ2-1; 7 nucleotides agree with TRBD2. Germline values: CDR1 GTSNPN, CDR2 SVGIG (reference sequence). This CDR3 contains 13 residues. V trimming: 0 bases; J trimming: 6 bases; junction bases outside the gene matches: 2. CDR3 region: CAWSVGRGNEQFF. CDR3 DNA: TGTGCCTGGAGTGTGGGGAGGGGCAATGAGCAGTTCTTC. The full variable domain, its missing parts supplied by reference TRBV30 and TRBJ2-1, is SQTIHQWPATLVQPVGSPLSLECTVEGTSNPNLYWYRQAAGRGLQLLFYSVGIGQISSEVPQNLSASRPQDRQFILSSKKLLLSDSGFYLCAWSVGRGNEQFFGPGTRLTVL.

The chain couples TRBV7-2 to TRBJ2-5, with D perhaps matching TRBD2 (6 bases). Deletions cut 5 bases from V and 4 bases from J, with 11 bases between. This CDR3 contains 13 residues. Germline loops: CDR1 SGHTA, CDR2 FQGNSA. The CDR3, as DNA: TGTGCCAGCAGCCGGGGGTATGGAGAGACCCAGTACTTC. It specifies CASSRGYGETQYF.

This clone showed up just once. V and J are TRBV7-2 and TRBJ2-5; maybe TRBD2 (5 bases). This CDR3 region has 11 residues. Between the trimmed V and J ends, which lost 8 bases and 5 bases, there was a span of 9 bases. CDR1 SGHTA and CDR2 FQGNSA come from the germline V gene. The CDR3 spells CASGETETQYF. The CDR3 DNA sequence: TGTGCCAGCGGGGAGACGGAGACCCAGTACTTC. Supplemented by reference TRBV7-2 and TRBJ2-5, the full variable domain reads GAGVSQSPSNKVTEKGKDVELRCDPISGHTALYWYRQSLGQGLEFLIYFQGNSAPDKSGLPSDRFSAERTGGSVSTLTIQRTQQEDSAVYLCASGETETQYFGPGTRLLVL.

CDR3 amino acids: CASSLGQGSGYTF. The CDR3, as DNA: TGCGCCAGCAGCTTGGGGCAGGGGTCTGGCTACACCTTC. The V call is TRBV5-1, the J call TRBJ1-2; TRBD1 is a possible D gene (6 bases). The V gene's germline CDR1 is SGHRS and CDR2 YFSETQ. The CDR3 is made up of 13 amino acids. V was shortened by 0 bases and J by 7 bases, with 10 bases between the two germline ends.

The V gene is TRBV2, the J gene TRBJ2-1; 12 bases line up with TRBD1. Germline CDR1 SNHLY, CDR2 FYNNEI. The J segment lost 8 bases and the V segment lost 7 bases, leaving 9 bases of the junction unmatched. The CDR3 runs 15 residues. The CDR3 protein is CASNEPGQGAYEQFF. CDR3 nucleotides: TGTGCCAGCAACGAACCGGGACAGGGGGCCTATGAGCAGTTCTTC.

This clone was picked up one time. CDR3 DNA: TGTGCCAGCAGCCCCACCCCGGCCGGGGAGACCCAGTACTTC. Protein sequence: CASSPTPAGETQYF. The chain has TRBV25-1 and TRBJ2-5, with unresolved D. Germline V lookup: CDR1 MGHDK, CDR2 SYGVNS. This CDR3 has 14 residues. The germline V and J ends were trimmed by 6 bases and 5 bases, with 16 bases remaining between them.

The chain couples TRBV28 to TRBJ1-5, with 7 positions matching TRBD1. Trimming took 4 bases from V and 4 from J; bases not matched to a gene: 7. Per germline, CDR1 MDHEN and CDR2 SYDVKM. The CDR3 sequence is 15 residues long. This CDR3 reads CASSSPGTDNQPQHF. The CDR3 DNA sequence: TGTGCCAGCAGTTCCCCCGGGACAGATAATCAGCCCCAGCATTTT.

As to this clone: Germline is not matched at one junction end, which may reflect a read error. The chain couples TRBV25-1 to TRBJ1-1, with 10 bases that match TRBD1. The V gene's germline CDR1 is MGHDK and CDR2 SYGVNS. This CDR3 spans 14 amino acids. The CDR3: CASSGGQGNPEAFF. The CDR3 nucleotides are TGTGCCAGCAGTGGGGGACAGGGGAACCCTGAAGCTTTCTTT.

The chain's CDR3 is CASSPWGGAESYEQYF. The CDR3 DNA follows: TGTGCCAGCAGCCCATGGGGGGGGGCCGAATCCTACGAGCAGTACTTC. This sequence joins TRBV5-5 and TRBJ2-7; perhaps TRBD2 as D (7 bases). The length of the CDR3 is 16 residues. Germline CDR1 reads SGHKS; CDR2 reads YYEKEE (reference sequence). Trimming shortened V by 4 bases and J by 1 base, and 18 bases separated the two germline ends.

The chain recombines TRBV7-3 with TRBJ2-5, with D maybe TRBD2 (6 bases). The germline V gene has CDR1 SGHTA and CDR2 FQGTGA. CDR3 length: 15 amino acids. V was trimmed by 2 bases and J by 5 bases, leaving 15 bases between them. The CDR3 loop is CASSLGDGGLETQYF. The CDR3 DNA is TGTGCCAGCAGCTTAGGGGACGGAGGGCTGGAGACCCAGTACTTC.

The genes are TRBV19 and TRBJ2-7, with TRBD2 identical over 8 bases. Germline loops: CDR1 LNHDA, CDR2 SQIVND (reference sequence). The V and J ends lost 4 bases and 2 bases, in that order; junction bases with no gene match: 4. The CDR3 runs to 14 residues. CDR3 bases: TGTGCCAGTAGTAGAACTAGCGGCCCCTACGAGCAGTACTTC. This translates into CASSRTSGPYEQYF. The full variable domain, rest sourced from reference TRBV19 and TRBJ2-7, is DGGITQSPKYLFRKEGQNVTLSCEQNLNHDAMYWYRQDPGQGLRLIYYSQIVNDFQKGDIAEGYSVSREKKESFPLTVTSAQKNPTAFYLCASSRTSGPYEQYFGPGTRLTVT.

CDR3 nucleotide sequence: TGTGCCAGCAGCCCGGGACTAGCGGGTCACAATGAGCAGTTCTTC. Translating gives CASSPGLAGHNEQFF. The rearrangement links TRBV11-2 to TRBJ2-1; 12 bases map to TRBD2. The CDR3 runs 15 residues. Germline trimming cut 5 bases from V and 5 bases from J; bases unmatched to any gene: 4. CDR1 and CDR2 from the germline V gene are SGHAT and FQNNGV. Complete variable domain (other parts from reference TRBV11-2 and TRBJ2-1): EAGVAQSPRYKIIEKRQSVAFWCNPISGHATLYWYQQILGQGPKLLIQFQNNGVVDDSQLPKDRFSAERLKGVDSTLKIQPAKLEDSAVYLCASSPGLAGHNEQFFGPGTRLTVL.

This chain uses TRBV5-1 with TRBJ1-6; 7 nucleotides line up with TRBD1. The length of the CDR3 is 20 residues. Germline V gene data show CDR1 as SGHRS and CDR2 as YFSETQ. Trimming cost V 5 bases and J 4 bases; bases outside gene matches: 21. CDR3 nucleotide sequence: TGCGCCAGCAGGGCGGGACAGCCAGGAATGGTACTCTCATATAATTCACCCCTCCACTTT. Translation: CASRAGQPGMVLSYNSPLHF.

This chain uses TRBV18 with TRBJ1-4, with 8 bases aligning to TRBD1. The CDR3 contains 15 residues. Per germline, CDR1 KGHSH and CDR2 LQKENI. After removal of 2 bases from V and 8 bases from J, the junction contained 7 bases not matched to a gene. CDR3 region: CASSPDDRGREKLFF. In DNA form, the CDR3 reads TGTGCCAGCTCACCAGATGACAGGGGACGAGAAAAACTGTTTTTT.

The CDR3 here is CSVEDQGQHYGYTF. In DNA form, the CDR3 reads TGCAGCGTTGAAGATCAGGGGCAGCACTATGGCTACACCTTC. The V and J genes are TRBV29-1 and TRBJ1-2; tentatively, D is TRBD1 (6 bases). This CDR3 region has 14 residues. V dropped 0 bases and J dropped 3 bases, with 11 bases sitting between them. CDR1 and CDR2 (germline): SQVTM, ANQGSEA.

V gene TRBV7-9 combines with J gene TRBJ2-7; 10 nucleotides line up with TRBD2. The ends lost 4 bases at V and 7 bases at J; junction bases unmatched: 19. The CDR3 extends over 18 amino acids. Germline values: CDR1 SEHNR, CDR2 FQNEAQ (reference sequence). The CDR3 spells CASSSGGGSGRSRREQYF. CDR3 coding DNA: TGTGCCAGCAGCTCCGGGGGGGGTAGCGGGAGGTCGAGGAGGGAGCAGTACTTC.

This clone appeared a few times. The chain couples TRBV11-2 to TRBJ2-5, with D possibly being TRBD1 (5 bases). Trimming stripped 1 base from V and 5 bases from J, with 11 bases between. The CDR3 runs to 14 residues. The V gene's germline CDR1 is SGHAT and CDR2 FQNNGV. CDR3 in amino acids: CASSLGGRVETQYF. The CDR3 coding sequence is TGTGCCAGCAGCTTAGGGGGCAGGGTTGAGACCCAGTACTTC. The whole variable domain, remainder taken from reference TRBV11-2 and TRBJ2-5, is EAGVAQSPRYKIIEKRQSVAFWCNPISGHATLYWYQQILGQGPKLLIQFQNNGVVDDSQLPKDRFSAERLKGVDSTLKIQPAKLEDSAVYLCASSLGGRVETQYFGPGTRLLVL.

This clone was seen a handful of times. This chain uses TRBV30 with TRBJ2-1; 12 nucleotides agree with TRBD2. The length of the CDR3 is 14 residues. Germline trimming cut 5 bases from V and 9 bases from J; bases unmatched to any gene: 8. The germline gives CDR1 GTSNPN, CDR2 SVGIG (reference sequence). CDR3 DNA sequence: TGTGCCTGGCGAGGACTAGCGGGAAGGGGTGAGCAGTTCTTC. Protein product: CAWRGLAGRGEQFF.

The chain links TRBV7-2 to TRBJ2-3, with TRBD2 matching 10 bases. With 6 bases clipped from V and 2 bases from J, the junction kept 5 bases outside the gene matches. This CDR3 spans 15 amino acids. Germline V gene lookup returns CDR1 SGHTA and CDR2 FQGNSA. CDR3 in amino acids: CASRRGTSDTDTQYF. Here the CDR3 DNA reads TGTGCCAGCAGGAGGGGGACTAGCGACACAGATACGCAGTATTTT.

The chain links TRBV9 to TRBJ1-6; a weak D match, TRBD1 (6 bases). The ends were cut back, 2 bases at V and 7 bases at J, with 13 bases in the middle. Germline lookup yields CDR1 SGDLS and CDR2 YYNGEE. The CDR3 totals 15 residues. CDR3 in amino acids: CASSVGTPGNSPLHF. DNA for the CDR3: TGTGCCAGCAGCGTCGGGACACCAGGAAATTCACCCCTCCACTTT.

CDR3 sequence: CASSSGTSSYNEQFF. CDR3 nucleotides: TGTGCCAGCAGCTCGGGGACTTCATCCTACAATGAGCAGTTCTTC. The chain recombines TRBV11-2 with TRBJ2-1; D might be TRBD2 (6 bases). The CDR3 contains 15 residues. CDR1 is SGHAT, CDR2 FQNNGV, per germline. V was clipped by 4 bases and J by 1 base, with 11 bases between them.

This chain uses TRBV7-2 with TRBJ2-5, with TRBD1 identical over 9 bases. CDR1 is SGHTA, CDR2 FQGNSA, per germline. V trimming: 3 bases; J trimming: 5 bases; junction bases outside the gene matches: 10. CDR3 length: 16 residues. Here the CDR3 reads CASSLALRDRVETQYF. The CDR3 nucleotides read TGTGCCAGCAGCTTGGCACTCCGGGACAGGGTCGAGACCCAGTACTTC.

This sequence joins TRBV18 and TRBJ2-7, with a weak D call TRBD2 (6 bases). V was clipped by 2 bases and J by 0 bases, with 11 bases between them. The germline gives CDR1 KGHSH, CDR2 LQKENI. This CDR3 spans 15 amino acids. The CDR3 bases are TGTGCCAGCTCACCATTCGCCGGGAGCTCCTACGAGCAGTACTTC. This translates into CASSPFAGSSYEQYF. Complete variable domain (other parts from reference TRBV18 and TRBJ2-7): NAGVMQNPRHLVRRRGQEARLRCSPMKGHSHVYWYRQLPEEGLKFMVYLQKENIIDESGMPKERFSAEFPKEGPSILRIQQVVRGDSAAYFCASSPFAGSSYEQYFGPGTRLTVT.

The rearrangement joins TRBV7-3 to TRBJ2-3; TRBD2 matches 8 bases. The CDR3 spans 15 residues. Germline CDR1 reads SGHTA; CDR2 reads FQGTGA. With 3 bases clipped from V and 2 bases from J, the junction kept 4 bases outside the gene matches. The CDR3 bases are TGTGCCAGCAGCTTGACGGGGGGGAACACAGATACGCAGTATTTT. Translated: CASSLTGGNTDTQYF. Full variable domain (rest looked up from reference TRBV7-3 and TRBJ2-3): GAGVSQTPSNKVTEKGKYVELRCDPISGHTALYWYRQSLGQGPEFLIYFQGTGAADDSGLPNDRFFAVRPEGSVSTLKIQRTERGDSAVYLCASSLTGGNTDTQYFGPGTRLTVL.

The chain joins TRBV7-8 to TRBJ2-1, with D perhaps matching TRBD1 (6 bases). Germline V gene lookup returns CDR1 SGHVS and CDR2 FQNEAQ. This CDR3 contains 16 residues. Trimming pared 5 bases from V and 6 bases from J, leaving 20 bases between. The CDR3 DNA reads as TGTGCCAGCAGCCCCTATCGGCAGGGGACCTTCAATGAGCAGTTCTTC. It codes for CASSPYRQGTFNEQFF.

The CDR3 is CASTPGLAYNEQFF. CDR3 nucleotides: TGTGCCAGCACTCCGGGACTAGCCTACAATGAGCAGTTCTTC. The genes are TRBV6-1 and TRBJ2-1; TRBD2 agrees at 8 bases. The CDR3 spans 14 residues. CDR1 and CDR2 from the germline V gene are MNHNS and SASEGT. V was clipped by 7 bases and J by 2 bases; unmatched bases: 4.

This chain links TRBV7-9 with TRBJ2-1; D is unclear. The length of the CDR3 is 15 residues. Trimming removed 2 bases at V and 0 bases at J, with 8 bases between. Germline V gene lookup returns CDR1 SEHNR and CDR2 FQNEAQ (reference sequence). CDR3 sequence reads: CASSLIPPSYNEQFF. CDR3 nucleotide sequence: TGTGCCAGCAGCTTAATCCCTCCCTCCTACAATGAGCAGTTCTTC.

The table lists this clone with many counts. The rearrangement uses TRBV9 and TRBJ1-2; TRBD1 matches at 8 bases. Germline assignment: CDR1 SGDLS and CDR2 YYNGEE. Trimming cost V 6 bases and J 4 bases; bases outside gene matches: 8. The CDR3 loop spans 14 amino acids. The CDR3 coding sequence is TGTGCCAGCACCCCAAGAGACAGGGGCTATGGCTACACCTTC. Its translation is CASTPRDRGYGYTF.